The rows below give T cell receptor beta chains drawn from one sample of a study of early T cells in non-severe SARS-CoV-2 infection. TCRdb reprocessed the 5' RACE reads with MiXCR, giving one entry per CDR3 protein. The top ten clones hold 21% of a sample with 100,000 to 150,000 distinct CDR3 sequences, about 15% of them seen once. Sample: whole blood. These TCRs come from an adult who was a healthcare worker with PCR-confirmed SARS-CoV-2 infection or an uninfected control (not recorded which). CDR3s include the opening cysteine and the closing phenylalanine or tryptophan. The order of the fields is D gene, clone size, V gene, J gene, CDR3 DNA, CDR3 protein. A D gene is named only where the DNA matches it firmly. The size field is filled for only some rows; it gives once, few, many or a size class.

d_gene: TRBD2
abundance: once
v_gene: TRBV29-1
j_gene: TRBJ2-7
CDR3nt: TGCAGCGGGGCCGGCACTAGCGGGGCCCTCTACGAGCAGTACTTC
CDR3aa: CSGAGTSGALYEQYF

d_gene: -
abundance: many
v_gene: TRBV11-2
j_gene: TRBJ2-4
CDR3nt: TGTGCCAGCAGCTTAGCAGTTCTAGCCAAAAACATTCAGTACTTC
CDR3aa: CASSLAVLAKNIQYF

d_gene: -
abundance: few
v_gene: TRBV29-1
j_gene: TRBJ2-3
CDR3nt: TGCAGCGTTGAAGATCCCCAGACTAGCACAGATACGCAGTATTTT
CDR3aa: CSVEDPQTSTDTQYF

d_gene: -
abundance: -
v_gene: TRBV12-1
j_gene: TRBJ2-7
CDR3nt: TGTGCCAGCAGCTTCCCGCCGTGGGTACTGGGCGACGAGCAGTACTTC
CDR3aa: CASSFPPWVLGDEQYF

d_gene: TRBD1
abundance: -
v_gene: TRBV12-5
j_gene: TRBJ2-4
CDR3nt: TGTGCTAGTGGTTTTTACTCCAGGGGGCTAGCGAGAGAGATATTAGCCAAAAACATTCAGTACTTC
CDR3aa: CASGFYSRGLAREILAKNIQYF

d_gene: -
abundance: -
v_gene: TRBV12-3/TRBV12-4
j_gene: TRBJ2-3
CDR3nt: TGTGCCAGCAGTTTAAAGGGGGGGCCGGAAGGCACGCAGTATTTT
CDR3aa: CASSLKGGPEGTQYF

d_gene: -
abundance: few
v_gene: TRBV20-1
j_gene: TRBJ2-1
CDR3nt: TGCAGTGCTGCAAGACGGTCATCCTACAATGAGCAGTTCTTC
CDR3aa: CSAARRSSYNEQFF

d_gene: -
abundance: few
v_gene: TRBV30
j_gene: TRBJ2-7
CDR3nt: TGTGCCTGGAGTGTACCCTGGCAGGTCCGTCTCTACGAGCAGTACTTC
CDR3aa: CAWSVPWQVRLYEQYF

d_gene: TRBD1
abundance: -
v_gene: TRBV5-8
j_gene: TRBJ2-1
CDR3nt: TGTGCCAGCCCCTGGACAGGGCCATCCAAGGGGTCCAATGAGCAGTTCTTC
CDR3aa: CASPWTGPSKGSNEQFF

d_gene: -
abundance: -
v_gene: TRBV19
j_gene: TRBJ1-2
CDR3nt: TGTGCCAGTAGTATTAGGGCCGATGTCTATGGCTACACCTTC
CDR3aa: CASSIRADVYGYTF

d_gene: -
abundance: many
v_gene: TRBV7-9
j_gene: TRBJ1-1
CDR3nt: TGTGCCATTGCACCGAAGCCGCGAGGCACTGAAGCTTTCTTT
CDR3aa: CAIAPKPRGTEAFF

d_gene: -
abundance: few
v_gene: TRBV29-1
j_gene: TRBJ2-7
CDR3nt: TGCAGCGTTGAAGGGGCCGGGACACCCCCCTACGAGCAGTACTTC
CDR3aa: CSVEGAGTPPYEQYF

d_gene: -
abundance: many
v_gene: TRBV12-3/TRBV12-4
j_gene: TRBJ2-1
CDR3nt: TGTGCCAGCAGTTTGAGAACTATCGGCTCCTACAATGAGCAGTTCTTC
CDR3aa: CASSLRTIGSYNEQFF

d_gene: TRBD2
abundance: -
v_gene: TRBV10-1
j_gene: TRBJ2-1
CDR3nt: TGCGCCAGCAGTTCACGGACTAGCGGGAGCTCCTACAATGAGCAGTTCTTC
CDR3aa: CASSSRTSGSSYNEQFF

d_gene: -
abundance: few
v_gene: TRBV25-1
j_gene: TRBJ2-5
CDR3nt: TGTGCCAGCAGCTTTACCGGGACCAGTACTTTGGCGCCCCAGTACTTC
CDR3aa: CASSFTGTSTLAPQYF

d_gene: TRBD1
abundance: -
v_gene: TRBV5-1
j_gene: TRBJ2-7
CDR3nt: TGCGCCAGCAGCGTCGACAGGGGCGAGCAGTACTTC
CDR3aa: CASSVDRGEQYF

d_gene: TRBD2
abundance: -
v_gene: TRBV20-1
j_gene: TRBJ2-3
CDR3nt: TGCAGTGCTAGAATTGGACTAGCGGGCCCGGAGGATACGCAGTATTTT
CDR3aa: CSARIGLAGPEDTQYF

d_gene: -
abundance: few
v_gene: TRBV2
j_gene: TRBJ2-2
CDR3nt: TGTGCCAGCAGGGACCAGGGTTTTACCGGGGAGCTGTTTTTT
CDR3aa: CASRDQGFTGELFF

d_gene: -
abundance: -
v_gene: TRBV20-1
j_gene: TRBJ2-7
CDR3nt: TGCAGTGCAGATGCGGGGCAGAACTACGAGCAGTACTTC
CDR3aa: CSADAGQNYEQYF

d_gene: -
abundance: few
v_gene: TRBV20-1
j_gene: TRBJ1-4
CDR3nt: TGCAGTGCTTCACCCCGACAGAATGAAAAACTGTTTTTT
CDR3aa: CSASPRQNEKLFF

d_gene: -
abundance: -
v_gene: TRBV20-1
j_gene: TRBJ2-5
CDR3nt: TGCAGTGCTAGTCTCTCCGCGGCCTCAGGGGAGACCCAGTACTTC
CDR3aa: CSASLSAASGETQYF

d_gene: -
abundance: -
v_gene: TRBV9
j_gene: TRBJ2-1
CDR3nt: TGTGCCAGCAGCCTTAATGGCGGGGCTTACAATGAGCAGTTCTTC
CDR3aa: CASSLNGGAYNEQFF

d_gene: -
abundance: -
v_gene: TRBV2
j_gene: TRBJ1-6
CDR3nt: TGTGCCAGCATAGGACTTGGGAATTCACCCCTCCACTTT
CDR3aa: CASIGLGNSPLHF

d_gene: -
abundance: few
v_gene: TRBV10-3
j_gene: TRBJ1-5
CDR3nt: TGTGCCGCCGGTCAGAGGGGGCCCCAGCATTTT
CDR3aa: CAAGQRGPQHF

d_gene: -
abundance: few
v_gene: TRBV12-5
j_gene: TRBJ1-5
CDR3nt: TGTGCTAGTGGTTTGCCCCCTCAGCCCCAGCATTTT
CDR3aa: CASGLPPQPQHF

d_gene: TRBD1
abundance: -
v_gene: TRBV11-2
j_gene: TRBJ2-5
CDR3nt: TGTGCCAGCAGCGTCGGACAGGGTTCGGAAGAGACCCAGTACTTC
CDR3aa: CASSVGQGSEETQYF

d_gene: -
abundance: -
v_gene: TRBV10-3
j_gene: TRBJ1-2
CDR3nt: TGTGCCATCAGCCAAGACCGGGCGGACTATGGCTACACCTTC
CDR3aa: CAISQDRADYGYTF

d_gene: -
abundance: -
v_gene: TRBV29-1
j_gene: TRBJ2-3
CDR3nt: TGCAGCGTTGACATCAGCACAGATACGCAGTATTTT
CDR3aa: CSVDISTDTQYF

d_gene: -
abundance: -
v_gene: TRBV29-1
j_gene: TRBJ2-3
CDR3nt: TGCAGCGTTGGGGCCACTAGCACAGATACGCAGTATTTT
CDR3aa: CSVGATSTDTQYF

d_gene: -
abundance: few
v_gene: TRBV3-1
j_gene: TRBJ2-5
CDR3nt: TGTGCCAGCAGCCAAGATCAAGAGACCCAGTACTTC
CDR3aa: CASSQDQETQYF

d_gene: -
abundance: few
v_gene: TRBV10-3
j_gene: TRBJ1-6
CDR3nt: TGTGCCATCAGGGACTCTACAGGGAATTCACCCCTCCACTTT
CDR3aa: CAIRDSTGNSPLHF

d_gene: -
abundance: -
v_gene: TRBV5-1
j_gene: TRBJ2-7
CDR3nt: TGCGCCAGCAGCCCAAGACAGGACAGATACGAGCAGTACTTC
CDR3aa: CASSPRQDRYEQYF

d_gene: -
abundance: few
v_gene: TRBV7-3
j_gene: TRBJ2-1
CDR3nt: TGTGCCAGCAGCTTATCCGGGCAGCCCTACAATGAGCAGTTCTTC
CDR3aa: CASSLSGQPYNEQFF

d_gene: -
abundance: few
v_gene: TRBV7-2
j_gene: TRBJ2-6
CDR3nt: TGTGCCAGCAGCCGTGAGGGAACTGGGGCCAACGTCCTGACTTTC
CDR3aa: CASSREGTGANVLTF